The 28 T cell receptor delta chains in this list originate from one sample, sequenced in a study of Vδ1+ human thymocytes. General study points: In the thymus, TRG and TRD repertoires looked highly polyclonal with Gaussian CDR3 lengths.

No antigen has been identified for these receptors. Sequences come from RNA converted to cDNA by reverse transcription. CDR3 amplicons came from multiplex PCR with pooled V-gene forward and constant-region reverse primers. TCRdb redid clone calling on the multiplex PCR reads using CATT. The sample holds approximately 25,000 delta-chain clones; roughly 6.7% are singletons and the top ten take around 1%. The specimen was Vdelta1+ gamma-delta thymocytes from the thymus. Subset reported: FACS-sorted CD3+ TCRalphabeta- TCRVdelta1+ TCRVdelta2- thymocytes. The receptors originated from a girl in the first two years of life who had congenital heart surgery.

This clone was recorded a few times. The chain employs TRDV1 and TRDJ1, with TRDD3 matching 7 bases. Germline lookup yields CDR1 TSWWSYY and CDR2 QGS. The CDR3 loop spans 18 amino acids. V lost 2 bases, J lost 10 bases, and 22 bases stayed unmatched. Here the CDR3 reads CALGEKRPTSGGPRGLIF. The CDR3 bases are TGTGCTCTTGGGGAAAAAAGGCCTACGTCTGGGGGGCCCCGTGGACTCATCTTT.

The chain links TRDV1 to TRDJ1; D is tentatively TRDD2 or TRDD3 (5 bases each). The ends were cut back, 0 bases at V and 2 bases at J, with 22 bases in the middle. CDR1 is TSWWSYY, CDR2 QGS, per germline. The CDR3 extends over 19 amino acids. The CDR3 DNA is TGTGCTCTTGGGGAACTAGATCCCTACGCGATACTCGGGACCGATAAACTCATCTTT. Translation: CALGELDPYAILGTDKLIF.

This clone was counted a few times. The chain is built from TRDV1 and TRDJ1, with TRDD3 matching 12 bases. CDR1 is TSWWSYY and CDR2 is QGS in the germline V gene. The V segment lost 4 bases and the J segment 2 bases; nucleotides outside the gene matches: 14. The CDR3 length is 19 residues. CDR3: CALGVIFPSLGDTTDKLIF. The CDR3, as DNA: TGTGCTCTTGGGGTCATTTTCCCGTCACTGGGGGATACAACCGATAAACTCATCTTT.

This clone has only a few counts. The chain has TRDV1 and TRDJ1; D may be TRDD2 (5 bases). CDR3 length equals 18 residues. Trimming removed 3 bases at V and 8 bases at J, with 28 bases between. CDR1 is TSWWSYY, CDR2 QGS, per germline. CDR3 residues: CALGDTFPFWRPGAKLIF. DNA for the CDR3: TGTGCTCTTGGGGATACCTTTCCTTTCTGGCGCCCCGGCGCCAAACTCATCTTT.

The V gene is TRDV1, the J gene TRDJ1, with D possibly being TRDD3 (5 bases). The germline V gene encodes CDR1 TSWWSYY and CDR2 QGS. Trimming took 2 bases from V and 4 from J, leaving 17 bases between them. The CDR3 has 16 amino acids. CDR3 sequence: CALGECDPPWVDKLIF. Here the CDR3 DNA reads TGTGCTCTTGGGGAATGTGACCCGCCCTGGGTCGATAAACTCATCTTT.

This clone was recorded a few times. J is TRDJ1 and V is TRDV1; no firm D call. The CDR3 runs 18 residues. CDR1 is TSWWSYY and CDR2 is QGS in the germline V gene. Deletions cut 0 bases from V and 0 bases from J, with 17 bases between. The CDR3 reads CALGELPLRLLDTDKLIF. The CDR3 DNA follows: TGTGCTCTTGGGGAACTTCCCCTTAGACTCCTTGACACCGATAAACTCATCTTT.

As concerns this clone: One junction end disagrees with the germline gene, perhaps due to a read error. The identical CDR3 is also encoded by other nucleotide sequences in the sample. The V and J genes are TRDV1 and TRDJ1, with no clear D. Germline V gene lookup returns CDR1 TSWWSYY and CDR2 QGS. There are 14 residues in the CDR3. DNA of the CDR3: TGTGCTCTCCTCTTGGGAGATGTCTCCGATAAACTCATCTTC. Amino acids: CALLLGDVSDKLIF.

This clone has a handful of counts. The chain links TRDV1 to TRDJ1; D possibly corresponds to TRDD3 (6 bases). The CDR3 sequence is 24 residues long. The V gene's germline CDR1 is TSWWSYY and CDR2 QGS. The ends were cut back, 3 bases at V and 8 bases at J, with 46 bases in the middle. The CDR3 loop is CALGDVPFVCDWPSNRGNQPKLIF. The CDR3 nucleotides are TGTGCTCTTGGGGACGTTCCTTTCGTGTGCGACTGGCCCAGTAACCGGGGGAACCAACCCAAACTCATCTTT.

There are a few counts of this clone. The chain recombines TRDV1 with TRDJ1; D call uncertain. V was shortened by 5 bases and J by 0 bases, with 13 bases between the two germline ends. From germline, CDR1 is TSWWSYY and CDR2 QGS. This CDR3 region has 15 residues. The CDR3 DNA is TGTGCTCTTGGGAAATCGAACCCCAACACCGATAAACTCATCTTT. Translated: CALGKSNPNTDKLIF.

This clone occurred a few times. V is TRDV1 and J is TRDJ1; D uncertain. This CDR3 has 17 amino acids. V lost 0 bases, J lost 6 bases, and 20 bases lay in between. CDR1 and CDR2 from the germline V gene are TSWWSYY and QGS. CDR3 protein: CALGELVEALLYYKLIF. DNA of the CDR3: TGTGCTCTTGGGGAACTAGTCGAGGCCTTGTTATACTATAAACTCATCTTT.

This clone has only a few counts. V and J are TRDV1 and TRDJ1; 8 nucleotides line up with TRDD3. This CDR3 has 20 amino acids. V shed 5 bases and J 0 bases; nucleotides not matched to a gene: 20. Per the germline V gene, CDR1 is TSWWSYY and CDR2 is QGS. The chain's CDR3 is CALGNSNQNWGEPYTDKLIF. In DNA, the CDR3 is TGTGCTCTTGGGAACTCGAATCAAAACTGGGGGGAACCGTACACCGATAAACTCATCTTT.

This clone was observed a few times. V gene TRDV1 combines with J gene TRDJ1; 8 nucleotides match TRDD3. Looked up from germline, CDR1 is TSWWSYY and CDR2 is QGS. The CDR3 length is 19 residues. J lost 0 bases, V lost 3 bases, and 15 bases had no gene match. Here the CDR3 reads CALGDRPQLGAAYTDKLIF. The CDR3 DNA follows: TGTGCTCTTGGGGACCGGCCCCAACTGGGGGCAGCGTACACCGATAAACTCATCTTT.

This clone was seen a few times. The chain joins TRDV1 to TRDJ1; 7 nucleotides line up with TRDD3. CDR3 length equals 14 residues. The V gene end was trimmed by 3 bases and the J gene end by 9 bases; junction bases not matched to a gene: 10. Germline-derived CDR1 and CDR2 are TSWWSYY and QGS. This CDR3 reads CALGDHTGDAELIF. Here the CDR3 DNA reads TGTGCTCTTGGGGATCATACTGGGGATGCAGAACTCATCTTT.

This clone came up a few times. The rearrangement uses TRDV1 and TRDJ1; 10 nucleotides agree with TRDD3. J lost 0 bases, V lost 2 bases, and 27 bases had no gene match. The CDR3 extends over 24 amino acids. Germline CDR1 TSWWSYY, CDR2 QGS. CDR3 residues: CALGEKKAFLLLLGDVSYTDKLIF. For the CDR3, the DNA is TGTGCTCTTGGGGAAAAGAAGGCCTTCCTGCTCCTACTGGGGGATGTTTCGTACACCGATAAACTCATCTTT.

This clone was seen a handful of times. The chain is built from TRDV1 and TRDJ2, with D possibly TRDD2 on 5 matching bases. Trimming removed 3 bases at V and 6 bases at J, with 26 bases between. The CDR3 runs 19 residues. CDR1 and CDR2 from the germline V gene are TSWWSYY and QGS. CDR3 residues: CALGEIYFLPTVLAAQLFF. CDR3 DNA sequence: TGTGCTCTTGGGGAGATTTATTTCCTCCCCACCGTACTCGCAGCACAACTCTTCTTT.

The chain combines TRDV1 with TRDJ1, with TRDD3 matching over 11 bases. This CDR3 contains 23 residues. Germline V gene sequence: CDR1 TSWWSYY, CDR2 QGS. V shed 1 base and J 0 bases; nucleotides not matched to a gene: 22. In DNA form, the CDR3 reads TGTGCTCTTGGGGAACCCGCGGCCTTCCTACGTTGGGGGATACGGGGGGACACCGATAAACTCATCTTT. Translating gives CALGEPAAFLRWGIRGDTDKLIF.

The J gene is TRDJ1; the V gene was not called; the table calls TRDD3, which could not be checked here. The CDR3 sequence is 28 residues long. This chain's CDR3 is CALGDPATHRDRTSYGGYVDSYTDKLIF. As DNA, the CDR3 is TGTGCTCTTGGGGACCCCGCCACTCATAGGGACCGCACTTCCTACGGGGGATACGTGGATTCGTATACCGATAAACTCATCTTT.

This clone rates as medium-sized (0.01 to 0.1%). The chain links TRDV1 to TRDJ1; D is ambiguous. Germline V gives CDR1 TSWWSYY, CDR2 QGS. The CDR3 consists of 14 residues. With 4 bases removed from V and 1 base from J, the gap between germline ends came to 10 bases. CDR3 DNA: TGTGCTCTTGGGGTACTCGCGGCCACCGATAAACTCATCTTT. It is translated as CALGVLAATDKLIF.

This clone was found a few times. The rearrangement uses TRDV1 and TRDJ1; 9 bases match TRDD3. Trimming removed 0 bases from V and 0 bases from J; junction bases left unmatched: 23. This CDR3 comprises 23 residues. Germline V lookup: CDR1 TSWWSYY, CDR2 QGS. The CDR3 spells CALGELGPHPVSWGIRYTDKLIF. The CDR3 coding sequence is TGTGCTCTTGGGGAACTGGGGCCCCACCCGGTGTCCTGGGGGATCCGGTACACCGATAAACTCATCTTT.

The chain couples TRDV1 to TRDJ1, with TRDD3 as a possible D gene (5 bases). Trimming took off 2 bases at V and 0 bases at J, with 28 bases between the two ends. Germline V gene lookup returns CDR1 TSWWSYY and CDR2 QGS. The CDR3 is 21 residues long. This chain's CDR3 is CALGERDPGGIPEGYTDKLIF. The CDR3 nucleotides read TGTGCTCTTGGGGAAAGGGATCCGGGCGGGATCCCGGAGGGGTACACCGATAAACTCATCTTT.

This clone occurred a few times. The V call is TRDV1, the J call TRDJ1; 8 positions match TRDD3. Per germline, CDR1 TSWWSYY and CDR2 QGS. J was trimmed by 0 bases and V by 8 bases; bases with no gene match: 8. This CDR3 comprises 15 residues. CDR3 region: CALFPLGDYTDKLIF. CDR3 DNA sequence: TGTGCTCTTTTCCCCTTGGGGGATTACACCGATAAACTCATCTTT.

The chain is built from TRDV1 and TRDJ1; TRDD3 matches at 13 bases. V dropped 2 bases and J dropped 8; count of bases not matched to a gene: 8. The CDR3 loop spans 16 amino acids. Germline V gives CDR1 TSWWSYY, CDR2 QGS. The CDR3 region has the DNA TGTGCTCTTGGGGAAGGCCGACTGGGGGATACGCCAAAACTCATCTTT. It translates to CALGEGRLGDTPKLIF.

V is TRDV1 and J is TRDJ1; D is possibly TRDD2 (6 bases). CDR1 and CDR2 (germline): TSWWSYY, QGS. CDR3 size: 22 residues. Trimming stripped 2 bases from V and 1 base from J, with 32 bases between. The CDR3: CALGEAFPTCAGVTYRTDKLIF. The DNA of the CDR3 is TGTGCTCTTGGGGAAGCCTTCCCCACTTGTGCGGGGGTCACCTACCGCACCGATAAACTCATCTTT.

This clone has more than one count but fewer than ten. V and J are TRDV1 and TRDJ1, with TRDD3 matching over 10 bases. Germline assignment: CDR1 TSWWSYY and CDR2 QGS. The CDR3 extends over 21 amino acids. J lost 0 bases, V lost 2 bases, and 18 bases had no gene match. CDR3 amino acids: CALGERLHYGGYSGYTDKLIF. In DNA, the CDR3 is TGTGCTCTTGGGGAAAGGCTCCACTATGGGGGATACTCGGGGTACACCGATAAACTCATCTTT.

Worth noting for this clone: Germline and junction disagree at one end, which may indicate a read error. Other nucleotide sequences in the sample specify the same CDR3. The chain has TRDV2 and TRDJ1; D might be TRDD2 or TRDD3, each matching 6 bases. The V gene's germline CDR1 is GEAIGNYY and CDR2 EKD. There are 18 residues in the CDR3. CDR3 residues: CACDPSYELGQDTDKLIF. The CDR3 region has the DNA TGCGCCTGTGACCCCTCCTACGAACTGGGCCAAGACACCGATAAACTCATCTTT.

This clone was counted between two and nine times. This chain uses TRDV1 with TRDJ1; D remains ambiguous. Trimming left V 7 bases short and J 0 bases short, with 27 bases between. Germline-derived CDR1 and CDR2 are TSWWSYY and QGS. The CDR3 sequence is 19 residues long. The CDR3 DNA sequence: TGTGCTCTTGAGGTTTGTAGGGCCTCGGACTATCCTTACACCGATAAACTCATCTTT. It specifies CALEVCRASDYPYTDKLIF.

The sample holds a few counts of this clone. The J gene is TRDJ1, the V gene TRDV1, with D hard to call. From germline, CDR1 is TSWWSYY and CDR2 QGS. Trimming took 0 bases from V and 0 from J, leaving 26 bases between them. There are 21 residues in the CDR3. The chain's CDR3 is CALGELGPICPTHPYTDKLIF. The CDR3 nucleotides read TGTGCTCTTGGGGAACTAGGCCCTATATGCCCGACTCATCCGTACACCGATAAACTCATCTTT.

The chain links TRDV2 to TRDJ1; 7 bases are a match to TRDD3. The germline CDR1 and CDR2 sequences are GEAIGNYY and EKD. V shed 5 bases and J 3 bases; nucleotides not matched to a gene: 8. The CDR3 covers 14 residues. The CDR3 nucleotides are TGTGCCTGTGGCCCCCAGGGGATAGCCGATAAACTCATCTTT. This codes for CACGPQGIADKLIF.